Below are 2 T cell receptor beta chains sequenced from a single sample in a study of blood T cell repertoires in COVID-19. TCRdb keeps only in-frame clones here, not all; method: immunoSEQ multiplex PCR. The table has approximately 220,000 clones, 83% seen once. The sequencing sample was made of PBMCs or T cells enriched from blood (not recorded which). These receptor sequences come from a woman aged 50 to 60 who had been exposed to COVID-19.

The chain is built from TRBV6-9 and TRBJ2-7, with D uncertain. The CDR3 sequence is 14 residues long. Per the germline V gene, CDR1 is MNHGY and CDR2 is SVAAGI. The V end lost 2 bases, the J end lost 3 bases, and 11 bases lay between the germline ends. The CDR3 DNA sequence: TGTGCCAGCAGTTATAGAGTTTTACGCTACGAGCAGTACTTC. Protein: CASSYRVLRYEQYF.

The V call is TRBV11-2, the J call TRBJ2-7; 11 bases agree with TRBD1. Germline trimming cut 3 bases from V and 6 bases from J; bases unmatched to any gene: 4. This CDR3 comprises 14 residues. From germline, CDR1 is SGHAT and CDR2 FQNNGV. Here the CDR3 reads CASSLGQGVGEQYF. The CDR3 DNA is TGTGCCAGCAGCTTGGGACAGGGGGTAGGCGAGCAGTACTTC.